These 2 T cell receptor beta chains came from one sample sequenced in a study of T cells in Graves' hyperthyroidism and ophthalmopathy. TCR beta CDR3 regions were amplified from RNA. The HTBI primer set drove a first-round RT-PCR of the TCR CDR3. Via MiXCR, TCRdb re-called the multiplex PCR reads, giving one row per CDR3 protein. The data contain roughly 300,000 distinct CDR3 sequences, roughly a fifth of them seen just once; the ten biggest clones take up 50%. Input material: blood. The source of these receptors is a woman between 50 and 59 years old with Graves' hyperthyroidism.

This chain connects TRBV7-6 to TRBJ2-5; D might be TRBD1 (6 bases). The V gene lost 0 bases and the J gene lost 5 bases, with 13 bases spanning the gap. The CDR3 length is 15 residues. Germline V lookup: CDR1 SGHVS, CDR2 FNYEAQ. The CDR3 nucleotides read TGTGCCAGCAGCTTAGCGAAACAGGGATGGGAGACCCAGTACTTC. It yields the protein CASSLAKQGWETQYF.

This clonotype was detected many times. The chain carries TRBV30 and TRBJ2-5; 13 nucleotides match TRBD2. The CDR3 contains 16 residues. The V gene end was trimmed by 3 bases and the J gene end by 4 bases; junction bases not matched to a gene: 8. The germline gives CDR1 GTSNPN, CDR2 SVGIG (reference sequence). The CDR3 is CAWSPTSGGAGETQYF. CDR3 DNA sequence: TGTGCCTGGAGCCCCACTAGCGGGGGGGCCGGAGAGACCCAGTACTTC.